A single T cell receptor beta chain is shown here with its context. Its antigen is not yet known. No base quality values were provided; no much bigger clone lies one nucleotide off. The sample is drawn from a study of identical twins (dated by TCRdb to the mid-2010s). Some background on the complete study: TCR alpha and beta repertoires from monozygotic twins, unrelated adults of various ages and cord blood were deep-sequenced to test whether fetal clonotypes persist. Replicate twin experiments were performed at different times using different library preparation protocols to rule out contamination.

Receptor libraries were prepared by 5' RACE. These reads were obtained on an Illumina HiSeq 2000. A universal primer binding site was introduced by template switching, and a unique molecular identifier was present in the final cDNA, enabling accurate counting of TCR cDNA molecules. Specific primers in the conserved constant-segment region were used to synthesize first-strand cDNA for the TCR alpha and beta chains. To control for contamination, every cDNA library carried two barcodes: a SMART-Mk sample barcode plus Illumina barcodes. TruSeq adapter sequences, together with Illumina sample barcodes, were added in two successive PCR steps. Sequencing of the TCR alpha and beta cDNA libraries was done on the Illumina HiSeq platform using custom primers. As for the original processing: Raw reads were processed with MiGEC to extract unique molecular identifiers, and MiXCR was used to determine CDR3 positions. For each individual, recombination models were inferred using an EM algorithm with the repgenHMM and IGoR tools. The analysis of shared clonotypes was done with the tcR package in R, with sharing normalized by the product of cloneset sizes. To study raw recombination free of thymic and clonal selection effects, out-of-frame nonproductive sequences were analyzed. TCRdb reran the public reads through fastp at Q25 and MiXCR, keeping productive beta chains. CDR3 protein duplicates are merged, each entry listing the most common genes and DNA. The authors' filters were not applied to this entry. In this sample the table shows hundreds of thousands of distinct CDR3 sequences, 21% of which occur a single time. Of the sample, roughly 4% falls within the top ten clones.

Results and caveats for the whole study, not just this receptor: In monozygotic twins, recombination models systematically underestimated out-of-frame TCR alpha sharing, but the models matched the sharing seen between unrelated individuals. Abundant cord blood beta clonotypes carried fewer insertions; young adult naive repertoires showed a weaker similar trend, while memory repertoires showed none. The excess sharing between twins in beta out-of-frame sequences was weaker because fewer shared sequences reduced the signal-to-noise ratio. Compared with coincidental sharing between unrelated individuals, out-of-frame TCR alpha sequences shared between twins had an excess of sequences with low generation probability. Zero-insertion analyses could be partly confounded by invariant T cells such as MAIT and iNKT, though diverse VJ usage argued against such confounding for most clonotypes. Because the same donors could not be followed over many years, the conclusions depended on cross-sectional statistical analysis.

Every donor in the study was a healthy Caucasian. The twin cohort comprised three pairs of female monozygotic twins, all aged roughly 18 to 30 years. The RNA used for TCR libraries was isolated from peripheral blood mononuclear cells. Separately, the same data were catalogued under a study of T cells expressing NK-cell markers. From that second study: Three sorted T-cell subsets (CD3+CD56+NKG2C+, CD3+CD56+NKG2C- and CD3+CD56-NKG2C+) from under 10 donors had their TCR beta-chain repertoires profiled. Of the eight sequenced donors, seven were found to be HCMV-seropositive and one was found to be HCMV-seronegative. In several experiments an anti-gammadeltaTCR antibody was added to restrict sorting to alphabetaTCR-expressing T cells. In roughly 6 donors, the dominant CD3+CD56+NKG2C+ clonotypes were found to rank among the top 10 CD8+ clonotypes and to make up about 1.0-8% of CD8+ T cells. Those dominant clonotypes were again the most abundant among CD3+CD56-NKG2C+ cells in a few donors, at roughly 25-65%. It remained unclear whether the expanded NKG2C-expressing T cell clones were specific for HCMV antigens. The study sequenced eight donors, all healthy volunteers chosen at random: three men and five women. To determine HCMV serostatus, a commercial ELISA kit was used to detect HCMV-specific IgG in serum. Bulk peripheral blood T-cell repertoires were additionally sequenced from unsorted PBMC for several donors. Reads were demultiplexed and grouped by UMI with MIGEC, and clonotypes were assembled and quantified with MiTCR. To remove erroneous sequences, TCR cDNA sequences were retained only when supported by two or more reads. The tcR package was used for downstream repertoire analysis, with clonotypes matched between fractions based on CDR3 nucleotide sequence plus V segment. VDJmatch was used to annotate antigen specificity against VDJdb, with one amino acid substitution in CDR3 allowed.

The specimen was PBMCs. The sequence derives from a woman aged 18 to 35 in good health.

The CDR3: CASRNRGVADTQYF. The DNA is as follows: TGTGCAAGCAGGAACAGGGGAGTCGCAGATACGCAGTATTTT. Recombination connected TRBV12-2 to TRBJ2-3; the D call in the table, TRBD1, was not verified against the DNA. TRBV12-2 has pseudogene status. The CDR3, cysteine through phenylalanine, is 14 amino acids long. Only the CDR3 DNA stays, 42 bases, in frame from base 1.